The next 25 T cell receptor beta chains were all read from a single sample in a study of cytomegalovirus exposure and HLA in healthy donors. Amplification used 60 Vbeta primers and 13 Jbeta primers. Profiling relied on immunoSEQ multiplex PCR, and the TCRdb table lists in-frame clones only, not all of them. The sample carries some 140,000 clones, around 79% recorded once. Sample: PBMCs. The receptors were sampled from a female donor in good health and CMV-seronegative.

This clone was counted a single time. The V gene is TRBV19, the J gene TRBJ2-5, with D maybe TRBD1 (5 bases). In germline, CDR1 is LNHDA, CDR2 SQIVND (reference sequence). The V gene lost 3 bases and the J gene lost 1 base, with 15 bases spanning the gap. The CDR3 runs 16 residues. CDR3 nucleotide sequence: TGTGCCAGTAGTATTGGGGCCGCAGGGTCCCAAGAGACCCAGTACTTC. Translated, it gives CASSIGAAGSQETQYF.

The V gene is TRBV13, the J gene TRBJ1-1, with D unresolved. Germline lookup yields CDR1 PRHDT and CDR2 FYEKMQ (reference sequence). Trimming cost V 6 bases and J 1 base, with 12 bases left between them. The CDR3 covers 14 residues. The CDR3 region is CASSSTEENTEAFF. In DNA form, the CDR3 reads TGTGCCAGCAGTTCAACAGAAGAGAACACTGAAGCTTTCTTT. Combining the CDR3 with reference TRBV13 and TRBJ1-1 gives the whole variable domain AAGVIQSPRHLIKEKRETATLKCYPIPRHDTVYWYQQGPGQDPQFLISFYEKMQSDKGSIPDRFSAQQFSDYHSELNMSSLELGDSALYFCASSSTEENTEAFFGQGTRLTVV.

This clone came up a few times. The chain is built from TRBV6-6 and TRBJ2-7, with 12 bases that match TRBD2. Germline lookup yields CDR1 MNHNY and CDR2 SVGAGI (reference sequence). Trimming at V came to 6 bases and at J to 0 bases, leaving 3 bases not matched to a gene. The CDR3 contains 15 residues. The CDR3 region is CASRRTSGDSYEQYF. The CDR3 DNA sequence: TGTGCCAGCAGACGGACTAGCGGGGACTCCTACGAGCAGTACTTC.

The V gene is TRBV7-9, the J gene TRBJ1-2; unclear D gene. Trimming stripped 5 bases from V and 8 bases from J, with 9 bases between. This CDR3 spans 11 amino acids. The germline V gene encodes CDR1 SEHNR and CDR2 FQNEAQ (reference sequence). The CDR3 loop is CASSPVKGYTF. For the CDR3, the DNA is TGTGCCAGCAGCCCGGTGAAAGGCTACACCTTC.

The rearrangement joins TRBV30 to TRBJ1-6; D might be TRBD1 (5 bases). The V and J ends lost 0 bases and 5 bases respectively, with 11 bases between them. This CDR3 has 15 amino acids. Germline CDR1 reads GTSNPN; CDR2 reads SVGIG (reference sequence). CDR3 nucleotides: TGTGCCTGGAGTGTCTCCGCGGACAATAATTCACCCCTCCACTTT. Its translation is CAWSVSADNNSPLHF.

This clone appeared a few times. The chain links TRBV6-5 to TRBJ2-1; 9 bases align to TRBD1. The V gene's germline CDR1 is MNHEY and CDR2 SVGAGI. Unmatched junction bases numbered 7, after V lost 6 bases and J lost 7 bases. The CDR3 contains 14 residues. The CDR3 sequence: CASSRTGGRNEQFF. Here the CDR3 DNA reads TGTGCCAGCAGCCGCACAGGGGGCCGGAATGAGCAGTTCTTC.

This clone was seen only once. The V call is TRBV27, the J call TRBJ1-6; 10 bases agree with TRBD1. Germline V gives CDR1 MNHEY, CDR2 SMNVEV (reference sequence). After removal of 5 bases from V and 7 bases from J, the junction contained 5 bases not matched to a gene. CDR3 length equals 15 residues. In DNA, the CDR3 is TGTGCCAGCAGTCCGGGACAGGGGAGGAATTCACCCCTCCACTTT. Its translation: CASSPGQGRNSPLHF.

The chain carries TRBV25-1 and TRBJ2-6; no clear D. V lost 6 bases and J lost 4, with 10 bases in between. CDR1 is MGHDK, CDR2 SYGVNS, per germline. This CDR3 comprises 14 residues. CDR3 amino acids: CASRAGSGANVLTF. The CDR3 DNA is TGTGCCAGCAGGGCAGGTTCCGGGGCCAACGTCCTGACTTTC. The variable domain in full, completed from reference TRBV25-1 and TRBJ2-6, reads EADIYQTPRYLVIGTGKKITLECSQTMGHDKMYWYQQDPGMELHLIHYSYGVNSTEKGDLSSESTVSRIRTEHFPLTLESARPSHTSQYLCASRAGSGANVLTFGAGSRLTVL.

This clone was picked up many times. CDR3: CASSRYRAGANVLTF. Written as DNA, the CDR3 is TGCGCCAGCAGCCGTTACAGGGCTGGGGCCAACGTCCTGACTTTC. The V gene is TRBV4-3, the J gene TRBJ2-6, with D maybe TRBD1 (6 bases). Germline V gene lookup returns CDR1 LGHNA and CDR2 YSLEER. V was cut by 4 bases and J by 2 bases, with 9 bases left in between. The CDR3 spans 15 residues.

The V call is TRBV19, the J call TRBJ1-1; D not certain. CDR3 length: 13 residues. V was trimmed by 10 bases and J by 1 base, leaving 13 bases between them. Germline CDR1 reads LNHDA; CDR2 reads SQIVND (reference sequence). The CDR3 loop is CATAQNQNTEAFF. CDR3 DNA: TGTGCCACCGCACAAAACCAGAACACTGAAGCTTTCTTT.

The chain links TRBV7-8 to TRBJ2-2; TRBD2 matches 8 bases. V was clipped by 1 base and J by 0 bases; unmatched bases: 1. The CDR3 is 16 residues long. Germline V gene sequence: CDR1 SGHVS, CDR2 FQNEAQ. As DNA, the CDR3 is TGTGCCAGCAGCTTAGGGACTAGCCCGAACACCGGGGAGCTGTTTTTT. It specifies CASSLGTSPNTGELFF.

This clone has only a few counts. The gene calls are TRBV7-9 and TRBJ1-1, with D uncertain. The germline V gene encodes CDR1 SEHNR and CDR2 FQNEAQ (reference sequence). Trimming took off 3 bases at V and 3 bases at J, with 5 bases between the two ends. The CDR3 totals 12 residues. The CDR3 region has the DNA TGTGCCAGCAGCTTCGGGGACACTGAAGCTTTCTTT. Its translation is CASSFGDTEAFF. The variable domain in full, with the rest retrieved from reference TRBV7-9 and TRBJ1-1, is DTGVSQNPRHKITKRGQNVTFRCDPISEHNRLYWYRQTLGQGPEFLTYFQNEAQLEKSRLLSDRFSAERPKGSFSTLEIQRTEQGDSAMYLCASSFGDTEAFFGQGTRLTVV.

The chain combines TRBV12-5 with TRBJ1-1, with 8 bases identical to TRBD1. CDR1 and CDR2 from the germline V gene are LGHNT and FRNRAP. The CDR3 has 16 residues. J was trimmed by 4 bases and V by 3 bases; bases with no gene match: 10. The CDR3 region is CASGFRTGNRGTEAFF. The CDR3 DNA reads TGTGCTAGTGGTTTTCGGACAGGGAATCGGGGCACTGAAGCTTTCTTT.

This rearrangement joins TRBV7-9 to TRBJ1-4; D is possibly TRBD1 (6 bases). Germline V gives CDR1 SEHNR, CDR2 FQNEAQ (reference sequence). The CDR3 covers 15 residues. The germline V and J ends were trimmed by 4 bases and 8 bases, with 17 bases remaining between them. The CDR3 DNA reads TGTGCCAGCAGCTGGCACAGGGAAGGGGTCGAAAAACTGTTTTTT. It is translated as CASSWHREGVEKLFF.

V and J are TRBV11-2 and TRBJ1-1; D possibly corresponds to TRBD1 (5 bases). Per germline, CDR1 SGHAT and CDR2 FQNNGV. V lost 4 bases and J 0 bases, leaving 18 bases between the germline ends. The CDR3 loop spans 17 amino acids. This CDR3 is CASSSIPGTTMNTEAFF. CDR3 sequence (DNA): TGTGCCAGCAGCTCGATTCCGGGGACTACTATGAACACTGAAGCTTTCTTT.

V and J are TRBV9 and TRBJ2-1; TRBD2 is a possible D gene (6 bases). Trimming took off 4 bases at V and 6 bases at J, with 14 bases between the two ends. CDR1 is SGDLS and CDR2 is YYNGEE in the germline V gene. This CDR3 spans 14 amino acids. The CDR3 DNA reads TGTGCCAGCAGCTACTTCCCGGAGGGCAATGAGCAGTTCTTC. This encodes CASSYFPEGNEQFF.

V is TRBV7-2 and J is TRBJ2-7, with D perhaps TRBD2 (6 bases). The CDR3 has 15 amino acids. The germline V gene has CDR1 SGHTA and CDR2 FQGNSA. Trimming removed 5 bases from V and 3 bases from J, with 17 bases in between. The CDR3, as DNA: TGTGCCAGCAGCCCGCGGGGTCGATCTGGCTACGAGCAGTACTTC. Its translation: CASSPRGRSGYEQYF.

This clone was picked up one time. This rearrangement joins TRBV29-1 to TRBJ2-1, with 9 bases that match TRBD2. This CDR3 is built from 19 residues. Germline V CDR1 and CDR2: SQVTM, ANQGSEA. J gave up 0 bases and V 7 bases, and 19 bases lay outside the gene matches. Here the CDR3 DNA reads TGCAGCGCTCACCCCCGGCGACTAGCGGACTTGAGCTCCTACAATGAGCAGTTCTTC. Its protein product is CSAHPRRLADLSSYNEQFF.

The chain uses TRBV4-1 and TRBJ2-3; the D gene is possibly TRBD2 (5 bases). Trimming took 0 bases from V and 3 from J, leaving 16 bases between them. CDR3 length equals 17 residues. CDR1 is MGHRA, CDR2 YSYEKL, per germline. CDR3 amino acids: CASSQDRGSTGTDTQYF. CDR3 sequence (DNA): TGCGCCAGCAGCCAAGATCGGGGATCGACGGGAACAGATACGCAGTATTTT.

This clone was detected once. The chain couples TRBV28 to TRBJ1-2; 11 bases agree with TRBD1. The CDR3 covers 14 residues. The germline CDR1 and CDR2 sequences are MDHEN and SYDVKM. V shed 5 bases, J shed 3 bases, and the junction held 2 bases outside the gene matches. CDR3: CASSEGQGDYGYTF. For the CDR3, the DNA is TGTGCCAGCAGTGAGGGACAGGGGGACTATGGCTACACCTTC.

The V and J genes are TRBV19 and TRBJ1-2; D is possibly TRBD1 (5 bases). The CDR3 extends over 13 amino acids. The V gene lost 5 bases and the J gene lost 3 bases, with 10 bases spanning the gap. CDR1 is LNHDA and CDR2 is SQIVND in the germline V gene (reference sequence). Written as DNA, the CDR3 is TGTGCCAGTAGTGGGGGGGGTGACTATGGCTACACCTTC. As protein: CASSGGGDYGYTF.

DNA for the CDR3: TGTGCCAGCAGCGACCGACAGGGGAGAGGAGAGACCCAGTACTTC. This encodes CASSDRQGRGETQYF. This chain connects TRBV11-1 to TRBJ2-5; 8 bases are shared with TRBD1. The CDR3 has 15 amino acids. Germline CDR1 is SGHAT and CDR2 is FQDESV (reference sequence). V was pared by 5 bases and J by 4 bases, with 9 bases of the junction left unmatched.

This sequence joins TRBV28 and TRBJ2-5, with D possibly TRBD2 on 5 matching bases. The V end lost 6 bases, the J end lost 7 bases, and 12 bases lay between the germline ends. Germline V lookup: CDR1 MDHEN, CDR2 SYDVKM. The CDR3 is 12 residues long. CDR3 coding DNA: TGTGCCAGCAGAGACTTCCGGGGGACCCAGTACTTC. This codes for CASRDFRGTQYF.

This chain uses TRBV2 with TRBJ1-5, with D hard to call. The germline V gene encodes CDR1 SNHLY and CDR2 FYNNEI. This CDR3 contains 14 residues. With 2 bases removed from V and 3 bases from J, the gap between germline ends came to 8 bases. The CDR3 DNA follows: TGTGCCAGCAGTGAATGGCGGGTCAATCAGCCCCAGCATTTT. Its protein is CASSEWRVNQPQHF.

The chain uses TRBV10-3 and TRBJ1-2, with 9 bases aligning to TRBD1. The V gene's germline CDR1 is ENHRY and CDR2 SYGVKD. The CDR3 contains 13 residues. V lost 2 bases, J lost 9 bases, and 4 bases stayed unmatched. The CDR3 DNA reads TGTGCCATCAGTGAGCCAGGACAGGGGAGCTACACCTTC. The encoded protein is CAISEPGQGSYTF.